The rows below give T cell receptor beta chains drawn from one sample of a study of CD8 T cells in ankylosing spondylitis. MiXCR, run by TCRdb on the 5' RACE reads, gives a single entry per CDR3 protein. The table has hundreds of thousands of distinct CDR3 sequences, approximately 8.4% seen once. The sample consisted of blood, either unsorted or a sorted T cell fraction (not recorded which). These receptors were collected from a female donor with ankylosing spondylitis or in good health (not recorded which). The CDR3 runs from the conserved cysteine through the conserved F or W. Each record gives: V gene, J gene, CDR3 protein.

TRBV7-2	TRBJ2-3	CASRLAGVADTQYF
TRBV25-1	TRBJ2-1	CASTGLGSYNEQFF
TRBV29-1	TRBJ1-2	CSVEQNYGYTF
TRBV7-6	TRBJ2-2	CASSFRDSLFANTGELFF
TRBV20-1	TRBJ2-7	CSASLGRLGYEQYF
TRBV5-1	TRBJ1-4	CASSLGNTRLEKLFF
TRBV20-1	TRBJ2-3	CSVQYTDTQYF
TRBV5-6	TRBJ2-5	CASSDSMYQETQYF
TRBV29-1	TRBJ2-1	CSVVGGGLANEQFF
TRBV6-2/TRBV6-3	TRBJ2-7	CASNVNPYEQYF
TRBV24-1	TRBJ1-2	CATSDNGRTYGYTF
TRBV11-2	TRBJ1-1	CASSPFRATEAFF
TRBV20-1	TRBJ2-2	CSARARTGLGAGELFF
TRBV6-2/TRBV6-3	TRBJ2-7	CASMEVGETYEQYF
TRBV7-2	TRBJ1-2	CASSLVTASYGYTF
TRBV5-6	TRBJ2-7	CASGRIQQYF
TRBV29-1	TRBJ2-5	CSVGSALQETQYF
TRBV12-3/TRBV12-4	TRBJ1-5	CASSLVDQPQHF
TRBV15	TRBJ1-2	CATSRDPGANYGYTF
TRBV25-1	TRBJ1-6	CASSELGRGNSPLHF
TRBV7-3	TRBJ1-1	CASRKQGPNTEAFF
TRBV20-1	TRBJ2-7	CSAADSRGYEQYF
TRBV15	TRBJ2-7	CATSRVGQGVRYEQYF
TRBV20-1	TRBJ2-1	CSGRWDDNEQFF
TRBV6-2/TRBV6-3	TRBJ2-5	CASTVKKGETQYF
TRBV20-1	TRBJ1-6	CSASSSPLHF